This T cell receptor (beta chain) came from a study of blood T cell repertoires in COVID-19. Study details: Sites in the United States, Italy and Spain provided acute and convalescent COVID-19 samples. T cells, B-cell-depleted T cells, or PBMCs provided the cDNA or gDNA that served as material.

This clone is a singleton in its sample. The data were produced by immunoSEQ multiplex PCR, yet TCRdb's version contains in-frame clones alone and is incomplete. The table shows approximately 130,000 clones, with roughly 86% occurring only once. CDR1 and CDR2 (germline): MGHRA, YSYEKL. Trimming stripped 3 bases from V and 5 bases from J, with 10 bases between. The CDR3 is 13 residues long. V gene TRBV4-1 combines with J gene TRBJ1-1; D ambiguous. Specimen: peripheral blood. This TCR was sampled from a woman between 45 and 60 years old who had recovered from COVID-19. In nucleotides, the CDR3 is TGCGCCAGCAGCCAGTTCGGAGTAACTGAAGCTTTCTTT. Protein product: CASSQFGVTEAFF.